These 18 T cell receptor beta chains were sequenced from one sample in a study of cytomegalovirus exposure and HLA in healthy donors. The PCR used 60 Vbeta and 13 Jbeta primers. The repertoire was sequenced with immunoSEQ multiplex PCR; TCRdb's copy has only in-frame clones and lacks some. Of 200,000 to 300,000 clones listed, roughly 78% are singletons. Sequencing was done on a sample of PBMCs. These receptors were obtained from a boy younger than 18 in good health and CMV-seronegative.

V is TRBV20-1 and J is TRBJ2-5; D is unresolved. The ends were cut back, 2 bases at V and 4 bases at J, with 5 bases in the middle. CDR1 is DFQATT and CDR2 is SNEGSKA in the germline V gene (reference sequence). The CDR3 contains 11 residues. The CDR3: CSARYGETQYF. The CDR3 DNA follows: TGCAGTGCTAGATACGGAGAGACCCAGTACTTC.

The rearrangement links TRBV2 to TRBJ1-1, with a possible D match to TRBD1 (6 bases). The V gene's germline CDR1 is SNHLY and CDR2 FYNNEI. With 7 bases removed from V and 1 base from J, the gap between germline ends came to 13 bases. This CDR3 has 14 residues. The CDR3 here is CASILGHTNTEAFF. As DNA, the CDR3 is TGTGCCAGCATCCTGGGACATACGAACACTGAAGCTTTCTTT. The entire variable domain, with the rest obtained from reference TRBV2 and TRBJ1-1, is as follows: EPEVTQTPSHQVTQMGQEVILRCVPISNHLYFYWYRQILGQKVEFLVSFYNNEISEKSEIFDDQFSVERPDGSNFTLKIRSTKLEDSAMYFCASILGHTNTEAFFGQGTRLTVV.

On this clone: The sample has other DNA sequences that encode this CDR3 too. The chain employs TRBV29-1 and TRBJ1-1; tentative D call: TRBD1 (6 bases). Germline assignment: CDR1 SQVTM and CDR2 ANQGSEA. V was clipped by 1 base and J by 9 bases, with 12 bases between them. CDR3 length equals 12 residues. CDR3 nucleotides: TGCAGCGTTGAAGGCGGTGGGGGCAAAGCTTTCTTT. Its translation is CSVEGGGGKAFF.

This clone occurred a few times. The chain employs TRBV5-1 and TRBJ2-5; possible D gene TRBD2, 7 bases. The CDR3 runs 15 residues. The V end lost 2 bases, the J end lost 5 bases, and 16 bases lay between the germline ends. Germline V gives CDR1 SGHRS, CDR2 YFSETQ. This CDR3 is CASSFRGDYGETQYF. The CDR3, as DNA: TGCGCCAGCAGCTTTAGGGGGGACTACGGGGAGACCCAGTACTTC.

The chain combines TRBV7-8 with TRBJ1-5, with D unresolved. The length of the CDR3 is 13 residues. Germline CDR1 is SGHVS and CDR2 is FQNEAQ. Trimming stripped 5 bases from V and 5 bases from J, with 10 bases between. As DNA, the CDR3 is TGTGCCAGCAGCCCGGAGAGGGATCAGCCCCAGCATTTT. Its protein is CASSPERDQPQHF.

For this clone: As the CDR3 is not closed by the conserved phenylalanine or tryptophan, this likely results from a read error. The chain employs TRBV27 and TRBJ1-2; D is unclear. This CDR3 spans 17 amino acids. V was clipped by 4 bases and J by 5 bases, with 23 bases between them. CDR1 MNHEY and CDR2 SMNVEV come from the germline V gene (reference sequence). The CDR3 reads CASSYRGGGFISYGYTS. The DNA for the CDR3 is TGTGCCAGCAGTTACCGGGGTGGAGGGTTCATATCATATGGCTACACCTCC.

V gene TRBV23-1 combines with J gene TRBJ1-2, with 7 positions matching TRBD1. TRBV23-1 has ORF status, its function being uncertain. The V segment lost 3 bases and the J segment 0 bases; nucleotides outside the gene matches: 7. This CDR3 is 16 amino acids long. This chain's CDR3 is CASSHQGEPANYGYTF. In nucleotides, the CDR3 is TGCGCCAGCAGTCATCAGGGGGAACCAGCTAACTATGGCTACACCTTC.

The CDR3 coding sequence is TGTGCCAGCAGCGACAGGATGGGTCGGCAGTTCTTC. As protein: CASSDRMGRQFF. This sequence joins TRBV7-6 and TRBJ2-1; D may be TRBD1 (6 bases). The V and J ends lost 5 bases and 12 bases respectively, with 14 bases between them. The CDR3 extends over 12 amino acids. CDR1 is SGHVS and CDR2 is FNYEAQ in the germline V gene.

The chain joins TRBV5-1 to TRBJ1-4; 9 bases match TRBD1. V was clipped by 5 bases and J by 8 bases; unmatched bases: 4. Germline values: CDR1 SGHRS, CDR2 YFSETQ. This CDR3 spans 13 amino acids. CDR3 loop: CASSTGQGEKLFF. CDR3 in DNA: TGCGCCAGCAGTACCGGACAGGGGGAAAAACTGTTTTTT.

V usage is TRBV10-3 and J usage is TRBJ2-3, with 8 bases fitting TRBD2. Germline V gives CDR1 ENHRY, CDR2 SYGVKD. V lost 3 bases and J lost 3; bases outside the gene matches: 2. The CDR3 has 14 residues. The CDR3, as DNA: TGTGCCATCAGTGACGGGACTAGGACAGATACGCAGTATTTT. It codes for CAISDGTRTDTQYF.

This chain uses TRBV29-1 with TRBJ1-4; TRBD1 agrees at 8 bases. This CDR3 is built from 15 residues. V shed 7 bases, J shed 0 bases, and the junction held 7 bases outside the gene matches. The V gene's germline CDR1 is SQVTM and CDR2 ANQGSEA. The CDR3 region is CSAGTGHATNEKLFF. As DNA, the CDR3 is TGCAGCGCTGGGACAGGTCATGCAACTAATGAAAAACTGTTTTTT.

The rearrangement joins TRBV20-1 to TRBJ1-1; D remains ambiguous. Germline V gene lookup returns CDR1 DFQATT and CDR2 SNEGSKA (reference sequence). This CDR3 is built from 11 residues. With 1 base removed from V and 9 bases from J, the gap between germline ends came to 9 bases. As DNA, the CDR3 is TGCAGTGCTAGAGTGGGAGCGAAAGCTTTCTTT. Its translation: CSARVGAKAFF.

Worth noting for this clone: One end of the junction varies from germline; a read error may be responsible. CDR3 nucleotide sequence: TGTGCTAGCAGCTTGGCAGGGTCACAAGAGACCCAGTACTTC. It is translated as CASSLAGSQETQYF. The rearrangement links TRBV7-7 to TRBJ2-5; possible D gene TRBD1, 5 bases. This CDR3 is built from 14 residues. Germline V gene sequence: CDR1 SSHAT, CDR2 FNYEAQ (reference sequence).

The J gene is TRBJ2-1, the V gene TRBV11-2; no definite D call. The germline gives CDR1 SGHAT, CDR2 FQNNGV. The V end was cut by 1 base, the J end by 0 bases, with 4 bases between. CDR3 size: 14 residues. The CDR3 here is CASSLASSYNEQFF. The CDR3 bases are TGTGCCAGCAGCTTAGCGAGCTCCTACAATGAGCAGTTCTTC.

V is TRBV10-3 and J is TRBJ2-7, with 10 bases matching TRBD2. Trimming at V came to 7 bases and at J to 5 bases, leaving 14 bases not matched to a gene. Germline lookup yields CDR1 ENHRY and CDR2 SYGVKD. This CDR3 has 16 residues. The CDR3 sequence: CAITRGGLAGVNEQYF. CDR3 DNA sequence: TGTGCCATCACTCGCGGGGGGCTAGCGGGAGTCAACGAGCAGTACTTC.

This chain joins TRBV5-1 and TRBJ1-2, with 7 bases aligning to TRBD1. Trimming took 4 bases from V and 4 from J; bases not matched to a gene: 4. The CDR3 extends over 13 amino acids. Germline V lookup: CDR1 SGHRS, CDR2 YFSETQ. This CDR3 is CASSLGQTYGYTF. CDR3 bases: TGCGCCAGCAGCCTGGGACAGACCTATGGCTACACCTTC.

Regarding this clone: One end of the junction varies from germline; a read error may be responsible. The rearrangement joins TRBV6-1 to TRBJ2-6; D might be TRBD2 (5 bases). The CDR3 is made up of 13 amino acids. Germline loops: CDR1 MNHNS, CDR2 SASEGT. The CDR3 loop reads CASRDSGTNVLTF. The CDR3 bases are TGTGCCAGCAGGGACTCTGGGACCAACGTCCTGACTTTC.

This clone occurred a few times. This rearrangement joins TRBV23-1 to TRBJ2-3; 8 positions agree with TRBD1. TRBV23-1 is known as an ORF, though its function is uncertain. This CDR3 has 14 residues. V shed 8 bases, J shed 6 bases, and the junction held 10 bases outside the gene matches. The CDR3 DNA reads TGCGCCAGCCGGACGGACAGGGAGAAGGATACGCAGTATTTT. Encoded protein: CASRTDREKDTQYF.